This TCR beta chain is drawn from a study of blood T cells in healthy people across ages. Donors gave ten milliliters of peripheral blood apiece. This clonotype appeared once. A much larger clone is a single base away; this may be a read error. A sample-barcoded 5' primer and a J-beta primer mix were used in a second PCR of roughly 6 to 11 cycles. MiXCR, applied by TCRdb to the 5' RACE reads, yields one record per CDR3 protein. Found here are more than 1,400,000 distinct CDR3 sequences, around two fifths of them singletons; the top ten hold 7% to 9.5%. V lost 5 bases and J lost 2, with 11 bases in between. This CDR3 is 13 amino acids long. The V gene's germline CDR1 is SQVTM and CDR2 ANQGSEA.

This sequence originates from a woman between 18 and 29 years old in good health. Material: blood. This rearrangement joins TRBV29-1 to TRBJ2-3; maybe TRBD1 (6 bases). The CDR3 bases are TGCAGCGTTAGGGACACGCTCACAGATACGCAGTATTTT. Encoded protein: CSVRDTLTDTQYF.